The 27 T cell receptor beta chains below all came from one sample that was sequenced in a study of Ad26.COV2.S vaccination and SARS-CoV-2 variants. Clones were sequenced by immunoSEQ multiplex PCR, and TCRdb holds only the in-frame ones, with some missing. The sample has about 350,000 clones, 88% seen once; the top ten hold around 6.4%. Noted treatment: over 15 received Ad26.COV2.S at low or high dose, single or two shots; about 5 received placebo; per-sample allocation not given. Sampling was performed 63 days after the first vaccine or placebo injection. The sequences come from peripheral blood, collected in a trial of Ad26.COV2.S vaccine versus placebo. The receptors derive from a person between 18 and 60 years old who received the Ad26.COV2.S COVID-19 vaccine or a placebo.

Worth noting for this clone: One end of the junction is discordant with germline, which a read error may explain. The chain joins TRBV7-9 to TRBJ1-2; no reliable D call. Germline values: CDR1 SEHNR, CDR2 FQNEAQ (reference sequence). This CDR3 comprises 11 residues. The CDR3 DNA reads as TGTGCCGGCAGCGAGAATGATGGCTACACCTTC. It specifies CAGSENDGYTF.

The chain combines TRBV7-8 with TRBJ1-6; D unclear. Trimming took 2 bases from V and 8 from J, leaving 10 bases between them. Germline-derived CDR1 and CDR2 are SGHVS and FQNEAQ. The CDR3 runs to 14 residues. The CDR3 reads CASSLLDGDSPLHF. The CDR3 nucleotides read TGTGCCAGCAGCTTATTGGATGGGGATTCACCCCTCCACTTT.

The CDR3 spells CAIRPNVSPGTEAFF. The CDR3, as DNA: TGTGCCATCAGGCCAAACGTCTCCCCGGGGACTGAAGCTTTCTTT. The chain recombines TRBV10-3 with TRBJ1-1, with D uncertain. The CDR3 totals 15 residues. The V end was cut by 6 bases, the J end by 5 bases, with 19 bases between. Germline CDR1 ENHRY, CDR2 SYGVKD.

The chain is built from TRBV5-4 and TRBJ1-1; 8 nucleotides line up with TRBD1. The CDR3 covers 13 residues. CDR1 and CDR2 (germline): SGHNT, YYREEE (reference sequence). With 4 bases clipped from V and 8 bases from J, the junction kept 7 bases outside the gene matches. CDR3 sequence (DNA): TGTGCCAGCAGCACCCGGACAGGGAGGGAAGCTTTCTTT. Amino acids: CASSTRTGREAFF.

The gene calls are TRBV6-2 or TRBV6-3 and TRBJ2-7; 9 nucleotides agree with TRBD1. CDR3 length: 15 amino acids. In germline, CDR1 is MNHEY, CDR2 SVGEGT. V dropped 2 bases and J dropped 6; count of bases not matched to a gene: 8. The CDR3 region has the DNA TGTGCCAGCAGTTACGGGGACAGGGAAGACAGCGAGCAGTACTTC. Its protein is CASSYGDREDSEQYF.

This clone has a handful of counts. The chain uses TRBV11-2 and TRBJ2-1, with 7 bases identical to TRBD1. V trimming: 6 bases; J trimming: 5 bases; junction bases outside the gene matches: 13. CDR3 length equals 16 residues. Per germline, CDR1 SGHAT and CDR2 FQNNGV. The CDR3 DNA reads TGTGCCAGCAGATCCCAAGCCGGGACAGAAAACAATGAGCAGTTCTTC. Translated: CASRSQAGTENNEQFF. Using reference TRBV11-2 and TRBJ2-1 for the parts outside the CDR3, the full variable domain is EAGVAQSPRYKIIEKRQSVAFWCNPISGHATLYWYQQILGQGPKLLIQFQNNGVVDDSQLPKDRFSAERLKGVDSTLKIQPAKLEDSAVYLCASRSQAGTENNEQFFGPGTRLTVL.

This rearrangement joins TRBV3-1 (or the pseudogene TRBV3-2) to TRBJ2-5; perhaps TRBD2 as D (6 bases). This CDR3 has 18 amino acids. CDR1 LGHDT and CDR2 YNNKEL come from the germline V gene (reference sequence). V lost 0 bases and J lost 4, with 21 bases in between. In DNA form, the CDR3 reads TGTGCCAGCAGCCAAGAATGGGAGCTAGGAGGGTCGGCAGAGACCCAGTACTTC. Protein: CASSQEWELGGSAETQYF.

The genes are TRBV20-1 and TRBJ2-2; D not resolved. The germline CDR1 and CDR2 sequences are DFQATT and SNEGSKA (reference sequence). The ends were cut back, 5 bases at V and 7 bases at J, with 8 bases in the middle. The CDR3 sequence is 11 residues long. CDR3: CSAPDSGELFF. The CDR3 DNA sequence: TGCAGTGCTCCTGATAGCGGGGAGCTGTTTTTT.

The chain is built from TRBV19 and TRBJ2-1; D gene ambiguous. The ends were cut back, 3 bases at V and 8 bases at J, with 14 bases in the middle. CDR3 length: 14 residues. CDR1 is LNHDA and CDR2 is SQIVND in the germline V gene (reference sequence). CDR3 sequence reads: CASSISTIHHEQFF. The CDR3 DNA follows: TGTGCCAGTAGTATTAGCACTATTCACCATGAGCAGTTCTTC.

The rearrangement uses TRBV7-8 and TRBJ1-3; no reliable D call. Germline V gene data show CDR1 as SGHVS and CDR2 as FQNEAQ. V lost 4 bases, J lost 0 bases, and 10 bases lay in between. This CDR3 comprises 15 residues. CDR3 coding DNA: TGTGCCAGCAGCTCATCCGATGGCTCTGGAAACACCATATATTTT. This codes for CASSSSDGSGNTIYF. Full variable domain (missing parts from reference TRBV7-8 and TRBJ1-3): GAGVSQSPRYKVAKRGQDVALRCDPISGHVSLFWYQQALGQGPEFLTYFQNEAQLDKSGLPSDRFFAERPEGSVSTLKIQRTQQEDSAVYLCASSSSDGSGNTIYFGEGSWLTVV.

The chain carries TRBV19 and TRBJ1-1; D gene unclear. Germline V lookup: CDR1 LNHDA, CDR2 SQIVND (reference sequence). Between the trimmed V and J ends, which lost 2 bases and 1 base, there was a span of 5 bases. CDR3 length equals 13 residues. The CDR3 region is CASSIMGNTEAFF. The CDR3 DNA sequence: TGTGCCAGTAGTATAATGGGGAACACTGAAGCTTTCTTT.

The chain employs TRBV7-3 and TRBJ2-1; D remains unclear. Germline V gives CDR1 SGHTA, CDR2 FQGTGA. The V gene lost 2 bases and the J gene lost 3 bases, with 17 bases spanning the gap. The CDR3 is 17 residues long. CDR3 region: CASSLLPHSAGYNEQFF. CDR3 sequence (DNA): TGTGCCAGCAGCTTACTCCCCCACTCCGCTGGCTACAATGAGCAGTTCTTC.

The chain has TRBV10-3 and TRBJ2-1, with 8 bases that match TRBD2. The germline V gene has CDR1 ENHRY and CDR2 SYGVKD. CDR3 length equals 17 residues. The V gene end was trimmed by 4 bases and the J gene end by 5 bases; junction bases not matched to a gene: 13. This CDR3 is CAISVGGGRGDNNEQFF. CDR3 nucleotide sequence: TGTGCCATCAGTGTGGGAGGTGGGCGGGGGGACAACAATGAGCAGTTCTTC.

This chain links TRBV7-9 with TRBJ2-7; 14 bases map to TRBD2. Germline CDR1 and CDR2: SEHNR and FQNEAQ (reference sequence). This CDR3 has 18 residues. V gave up 3 bases and J gave up 1 base; unmatched junction bases: 8. Written as DNA, the CDR3 is TGTGCCAGCAGCTTTCCGACTAGCGGGAGGGCCTCATCCTACGAGCAGTACTTC. Its protein is CASSFPTSGRASSYEQYF.

The V gene is TRBV12-5, the J gene TRBJ1-2; D is uncertain. Trimming removed 2 bases at V and 6 bases at J, with 10 bases between. Germline CDR1 LGHNT, CDR2 FRNRAP. This CDR3 contains 13 residues. The CDR3, as DNA: TGTGCTAGTGGTTTGTCGATCCGAGATGGCTACACCTTC. Amino acids: CASGLSIRDGYTF.

This clone has only a few counts. This rearrangement joins TRBV7-9 to TRBJ1-3, with a weak D call TRBD1 (6 bases). Deletions cut 0 bases from V and 0 bases from J, with 15 bases between. The CDR3 extends over 18 amino acids. Germline V lookup: CDR1 SEHNR, CDR2 FQNEAQ (reference sequence). The CDR3 DNA reads as TGTGCCAGCAGCTTAGCGGCGGACAGAAAAGCCTCTGGAAACACCATATATTTT. Translated, it gives CASSLAADRKASGNTIYF.

This sequence joins TRBV5-5 and TRBJ2-2; D may be TRBD1 (5 bases). The CDR3 loop spans 13 amino acids. Germline lookup yields CDR1 SGHKS and CDR2 YYEKEE (reference sequence). V lost 6 bases, J lost 5 bases, and 11 bases lay in between. The CDR3 nucleotides are TGTGCCAGCAACCCGACAGCGACCGGGGAGCTGTTTTTT. Its translation is CASNPTATGELFF.

The chain employs TRBV6-5 and TRBJ1-4, with 7 bases aligning to TRBD1. CDR3 length: 14 residues. Germline assignment: CDR1 MNHEY and CDR2 SVGAGI. Unmatched junction bases numbered 6, after V lost 6 bases and J lost 5 bases. The CDR3 nucleotides are TGTGCCAGCAGCCTGCAGGGGGAAAATGAAAAACTGTTTTTT. The encoded protein is CASSLQGENEKLFF.

There are a few counts of this clone. This sequence joins TRBV4-3 and TRBJ2-2; perhaps D is TRBD1 or TRBD2 (5 bases each). V was shortened by 3 bases and J by 4 bases, with 15 bases between the two germline ends. Germline CDR1 LGHNA, CDR2 YSLEER. CDR3 length equals 16 residues. In nucleotides, the CDR3 is TGCGCCAGCAGCCACCCCGAGGGGCGCCGCACCGGGGAGCTGTTTTTT. This sequence encodes CASSHPEGRRTGELFF.

This clone has a handful of counts. This sequence joins TRBV30 and TRBJ1-5, with unresolved D. V lost 4 bases to trimming and J lost 2 bases, with 12 bases between them. This CDR3 comprises 14 residues. CDR1 GTSNPN and CDR2 SVGIG come from the germline V gene (reference sequence). The CDR3 DNA reads TGTGCCTGGACCCCAGGTATCGGCAATCAGCCCCAGCATTTT. Protein sequence: CAWTPGIGNQPQHF.

CDR3 region: CASRPLGSPSGNTIYF. CDR3 nucleotides: TGTGCAAGTCGCCCCTTAGGGAGTCCCTCTGGAAACACCATATATTTT. The J gene is TRBJ1-3, the V gene TRBV12-2. TRBV12-2 is a documented pseudogene. The CDR3 runs to 16 residues.

This clone was detected only once. The chain joins TRBV3-1 (or the pseudogene TRBV3-2) to TRBJ2-7, with TRBD1 matching 7 bases. Trimming took 4 bases from V and 7 from J; bases not matched to a gene: 10. CDR3 length: 14 amino acids. Germline V gene sequence: CDR1 LGHDT, CDR2 YNNKEL (reference sequence). The CDR3 protein is CASSPRDRSLEQYF. The DNA for the CDR3 is TGTGCCAGCAGCCCCCGGGACAGATCCTTGGAGCAGTACTTC.

The CDR3 region has the DNA TGTGCCAGCAGCGTAGCAGGGGGGGCAGCCGGGGAGCTGTTTTTT. It translates to CASSVAGGAAGELFF. This chain joins TRBV9 and TRBJ2-2; D tentatively reads TRBD1 or TRBD2 (7 bases each). In germline, CDR1 is SGDLS, CDR2 YYNGEE. Trimming pared 0 bases from V and 6 bases from J, leaving 12 bases between. The CDR3 is 15 residues long. The entire variable domain, with the rest obtained from reference TRBV9 and TRBJ2-2, is as follows: DSGVTQTPKHLITATGQRVTLRCSPRSGDLSVYWYQQSLDQGLQFLIQYYNGEERAKGNILERFSAQQFPDLHSELNLSSLELGDSALYFCASSVAGGAAGELFFGEGSRLTVL.

The chain employs TRBV19 and TRBJ2-3, with D possibly being TRBD1 (6 bases). This CDR3 contains 13 residues. Germline V CDR1 and CDR2: LNHDA, SQIVND (reference sequence). Trimming cost V 8 bases and J 2 bases, with 11 bases left between them. The CDR3 nucleotides are TGTGCCAGTGCAGGGGTGGACACAGATACGCAGTATTTT. Its translation is CASAGVDTDTQYF.

V and J are TRBV5-4 and TRBJ2-7; 9 bases are shared with TRBD1. This CDR3 is built from 14 residues. J was trimmed by 4 bases and V by 2 bases; bases with no gene match: 4. The germline CDR1 and CDR2 sequences are SGHNT and YYREEE (reference sequence). CDR3 coding DNA: TGTGCCAGCAGCTTTGGGACAGGGTGGTACGAGCAGTACTTC. This sequence encodes CASSFGTGWYEQYF.

The chain couples TRBV7-9 to TRBJ2-3, with TRBD2 identical over 11 bases. Germline-derived CDR1 and CDR2 are SEHNR and FQNEAQ (reference sequence). The CDR3 contains 16 residues. J gave up 5 bases and V 5 bases, and 9 bases lay outside the gene matches. The CDR3 DNA follows: TGTGCCAGCAGCGGAGCGGGACTAGCGGTAAGAGATACGCAGTATTTT. Amino acid sequence: CASSGAGLAVRDTQYF.

The chain is built from TRBV5-8 and TRBJ1-1; 10 nucleotides match TRBD1. CDR1 SGHTS and CDR2 YDEGEE come from the germline V gene. CDR3 length equals 16 residues. V trimming: 3 bases; J trimming: 4 bases; junction bases outside the gene matches: 9. The CDR3 loop is CASSWTGGSGGTEAFF. The CDR3 bases are TGTGCCAGCAGCTGGACAGGGGGGTCGGGGGGCACTGAAGCTTTCTTT.